These 24 T cell receptor beta chains came from one sample sequenced in a study of vaccination and CD4 T cells after COVID-19. Treatment denoted: approximately 11-day PBMC culture with coronavirus spike peptide pools or control peptides (ViraFEST assay). From the unexposed donor, CD4+ T cells were collected ahead of the COVID-19 pandemic (2011-2018). Their specific antigens are unknown. Sequence data for DNA of cultured CD4+ T cells were generated by the Oncomine TCR Beta short-read assay. TCRdb re-analysed the PCR reads in MiXCR, keeping a single row per CDR3 protein. The sample includes some 7,000 distinct CDR3 sequences, around 30% of them seen just once. Sequenced input: CD4+ T cells from blood, cultured in vitro. The source is a human donor in good health.

This clonotype has more than one count but fewer than ten. V usage is TRBV4-2 and J usage is TRBJ2-2; D might be TRBD2 (6 bases). V lost 1 base, J lost 0 bases, and 12 bases lay in between. CDR3 length: 17 amino acids. The germline V gene encodes CDR1 LGHNA and CDR2 YNFKEQ. In DNA, the CDR3 is TGTGCCAGCAGCCAAGGCCCTAGCGACGCGAACACCGGGGAGCTGTTTTTT. This sequence encodes CASSQGPSDANTGELFF.

This clonotype was detected only once. V is TRBV2 and J is TRBJ1-6, with TRBD1 matching over 9 bases. The ends lost 9 bases at V and 8 bases at J; junction bases unmatched: 5. Germline CDR1 SNHLY, CDR2 FYNNEI. There are 13 residues in the CDR3. The DNA for the CDR3 is TGTGCCAGACAGGGGGCGCGGGATTCACCCCTCCACTTT. Translating gives CARQGARDSPLHF.

The rearrangement joins TRBV18 to TRBJ2-1, with TRBD2 matching 8 bases. Trimming at V came to 3 bases and at J to 5 bases, leaving 6 bases not matched to a gene. The CDR3 covers 15 residues. CDR1 is KGHSH, CDR2 LQKENI, per germline. CDR3 sequence reads: CASSPRGGAHNEQFF. The CDR3 DNA follows: TGTGCCAGCTCACCCCGGGGGGGGGCACACAATGAGCAGTTCTTC. Full variable domain (rest looked up from reference TRBV18 and TRBJ2-1): NAGVMQNPRHLVRRRGQEARLRCSPMKGHSHVYWYRQLPEEGLKFMVYLQKENIIDESGMPKERFSAEFPKEGPSILRIQQVVRGDSAAYFCASSPRGGAHNEQFFGPGTRLTVL.

This clonotype was seen a few times. The V call is TRBV20-1, the J call TRBJ1-2; D is unclear. Germline V gene lookup returns CDR1 DFQATT and CDR2 SNEGSKA (reference sequence). The CDR3 is made up of 14 amino acids. V lost 6 bases and J 3 bases, leaving 17 bases between the germline ends. The CDR3 here is CSATITEAYYGYTF. CDR3 bases: TGCAGTGCGACTATCACAGAGGCTTACTATGGCTACACCTTC.

V and J are TRBV28 and TRBJ1-6, with TRBD1 matching 9 bases. Germline trimming cut 7 bases from V and 10 bases from J; bases unmatched to any gene: 8. This CDR3 spans 14 amino acids. Germline-derived CDR1 and CDR2 are MDHEN and SYDVKM. The CDR3 nucleotides read TGTGCCAGCATTGGGGACAGGGAGAGCTCACCCCTCCACTTT. It yields the protein CASIGDRESSPLHF.

V gene TRBV5-1 combines with J gene TRBJ1-5; D call uncertain. V dropped 3 bases and J dropped 5 bases, with 9 bases sitting between them. CDR3 size: 13 residues. The germline CDR1 and CDR2 sequences are SGHRS and YFSETQ. The CDR3: CASSYSLDQPQHF. DNA for the CDR3: TGCGCCAGCAGCTACTCCCTTGATCAGCCCCAGCATTTT.

The genes are TRBV20-1 and TRBJ1-1; maybe TRBD1 (5 bases). Germline V gene sequence: CDR1 DFQATT, CDR2 SNEGSKA (reference sequence). CDR3 length: 13 residues. Trimming stripped 5 bases from V and 1 base from J, with 11 bases between. The CDR3 region is CSAGGLGNTEAFF. As DNA, the CDR3 is TGCAGTGCTGGGGGACTTGGGAACACTGAAGCTTTCTTT.

The rearrangement uses TRBV6-5 and TRBJ2-2; 9 nucleotides match TRBD1. The J segment lost 6 bases and the V segment lost 0 bases, leaving 5 bases of the junction unmatched. Germline V gene sequence: CDR1 MNHEY, CDR2 SVGAGI. The CDR3 is 16 residues long. The CDR3 loop is CASSYSVGQGSGELFF. DNA of the CDR3: TGTGCCAGCAGTTACTCCGTTGGACAGGGGTCCGGGGAGCTGTTTTTT.

As DNA, the CDR3 is TGTGCCAGCTCACCCAGGACAGGGATCACTGAAGCTTTCTTT. Translation gives CASSPRTGITEAFF. This chain uses TRBV18 with TRBJ1-1; TRBD1 agrees at 8 bases. Trimming took 3 bases from V and 4 from J; bases not matched to a gene: 4. The CDR3 covers 14 residues. Per the germline V gene, CDR1 is KGHSH and CDR2 is LQKENI. Full variable domain (missing parts from reference TRBV18 and TRBJ1-1): NAGVMQNPRHLVRRRGQEARLRCSPMKGHSHVYWYRQLPEEGLKFMVYLQKENIIDESGMPKERFSAEFPKEGPSILRIQQVVRGDSAAYFCASSPRTGITEAFFGQGTRLTVV.

This clonotype was seen a few times. This chain connects TRBV2 to TRBJ2-1; D not certain. Germline values: CDR1 SNHLY, CDR2 FYNNEI. Trimming stripped 6 bases from V and 6 bases from J, with 15 bases between. The CDR3 runs to 14 residues. Here the CDR3 DNA reads TGTGCCAGCAGGTCTAGTTGGGATACCAATGAGCAGTTCTTC. Its protein product is CASRSSWDTNEQFF.

The chain links TRBV19 to TRBJ2-3; D is unresolved. Germline CDR1 and CDR2: LNHDA and SQIVND (reference sequence). This CDR3 region has 16 residues. V was clipped by 1 base and J by 0 bases, with 11 bases between them. CDR3 amino acids: CASSIGTGASTDTQYF. The CDR3 DNA is TGTGCCAGTAGTATAGGGACCGGCGCTAGCACAGATACGCAGTATTTT.

The V and J genes are TRBV7-9 and TRBJ1-1; unclear D gene. Trimming pared 1 base from V and 9 bases from J, leaving 12 bases between. The CDR3 is made up of 13 amino acids. Germline lookup yields CDR1 SEHNR and CDR2 FQNEAQ (reference sequence). CDR3 residues: CASSLEGQTKAFF. DNA of the CDR3: TGTGCCAGCAGCTTAGAAGGCCAGACCAAAGCTTTCTTT. The full variable domain, in which reference TRBV7-9 and TRBJ1-1 provide the parts outside the CDR3, is DTGVSQNPRHKITKRGQNVTFRCDPISEHNRLYWYRQTLGQGPEFLTYFQNEAQLEKSRLLSDRFSAERPKGSFSTLEIQRTEQGDSAMYLCASSLEGQTKAFFGQGTRLTVV.

This rearrangement joins TRBV25-1 to TRBJ2-3; 12 bases map to TRBD2. Germline assignment: CDR1 MGHDK and CDR2 SYGVNS. Unmatched junction bases numbered 16, after V lost 4 bases and J lost 2 bases. The CDR3 length is 20 residues. The CDR3 DNA reads TGTGCCAGCAGTGGAGGACTAGCGGGGTTACAAAGGCGTTTCACAGATACGCAGTATTTT. Translation gives CASSGGLAGLQRRFTDTQYF.

The chain joins TRBV5-1 to TRBJ2-7, with 7 bases that match TRBD2. After removal of 0 bases from V and 11 bases from J, the junction contained 14 bases not matched to a gene. The germline CDR1 and CDR2 sequences are SGHRS and YFSETQ. The CDR3 length is 15 residues. The CDR3: CASSLAGSAGDLEYF. The CDR3 region has the DNA TGCGCCAGCAGCTTGGCCGGATCGGCGGGGGACCTGGAGTACTTC.

This clonotype came up once. The genes are TRBV12-3 or TRBV12-4 and TRBJ2-5, with 9 bases matching TRBD1. The CDR3 runs to 13 residues. V lost 5 bases, J lost 5 bases, and 3 bases stayed unmatched. The CDR3 loop reads CASSTGGDETQYF. The CDR3 bases are TGTGCCAGCAGTACAGGGGGCGACGAGACCCAGTACTTC.

V usage is TRBV24-1 and J usage is TRBJ2-5, with 11 bases matching TRBD1. Germline V gene data show CDR1 as KGHDR and CDR2 as SFDVKD. CDR3 length equals 15 residues. V gave up 9 bases and J gave up 5 bases; unmatched junction bases: 10. The CDR3 nucleotides read TGTGCCACCGGCATAAGGACAGGGGGCGTCGAGACCCAGTACTTC. This sequence encodes CATGIRTGGVETQYF.

This clonotype has a single count. The chain combines TRBV20-1 with TRBJ2-7, with D tentatively TRBD1 (5 bases). Germline CDR1 DFQATT, CDR2 SNEGSKA (reference sequence). The CDR3 sequence is 13 residues long. Trimming left V 6 bases short and J 6 bases short, with 18 bases between. The CDR3 here is CSAPTPGFTEQYF. As DNA, the CDR3 is TGCAGTGCCCCTACTCCAGGGTTTACCGAGCAGTACTTC.

The chain joins TRBV10-2 to TRBJ2-3, with 7 bases aligning to TRBD1. This CDR3 has 16 amino acids. From germline, CDR1 is WSHSY and CDR2 SAAADI. V was clipped by 6 bases and J by 4 bases; unmatched bases: 13. Written as DNA, the CDR3 is TGCGCCAGCAGCGGTTTCTCTGAGGGGGCGTCAGATACGCAGTATTTT. Amino acid sequence: CASSGFSEGASDTQYF.

Judged by abundance, this clonotype is medium-sized (0.01 to 0.1%). The chain has TRBV19 and TRBJ1-5, with a tentative D call TRBD1 (6 bases). The CDR3 runs 15 residues. Germline CDR1 is LNHDA and CDR2 is SQIVND (reference sequence). V was shortened by 6 bases and J by 1 base, with 13 bases between the two germline ends. The CDR3 spells CASRGGAGSNQPQHF. The CDR3 DNA follows: TGTGCCAGTAGGGGGGGCGCAGGGAGCAATCAGCCCCAGCATTTT.

The V gene is TRBV7-9, the J gene TRBJ1-1, with unresolved D. Germline values: CDR1 SEHNR, CDR2 FQNEAQ (reference sequence). V was trimmed by 4 bases and J by 5 bases, leaving 11 bases between them. The CDR3 contains 13 residues. This CDR3 reads CASSSQWGTEAFF. Written as DNA, the CDR3 is TGTGCCAGCAGCTCCCAATGGGGTACTGAAGCTTTCTTT.

This clonotype has a handful of counts. V usage is TRBV6-5 and J usage is TRBJ1-1, with unresolved D. Germline V gene sequence: CDR1 MNHEY, CDR2 SVGAGI. CDR3 size: 15 residues. V lost 3 bases to trimming and J lost 0 bases, with 11 bases between them. CDR3 amino acids: CASSYRRSMNTEAFF. In DNA form, the CDR3 reads TGTGCCAGCAGTTATAGGAGGTCTATGAACACTGAAGCTTTCTTT.

This clonotype was counted a few times. This sequence joins TRBV20-1 and TRBJ2-7; a possible D gene is TRBD1 (6 bases). The V end lost 3 bases, the J end lost 3 bases, and 12 bases lay between the germline ends. The CDR3 extends over 13 amino acids. Germline CDR1 DFQATT, CDR2 SNEGSKA (reference sequence). This CDR3 reads CSASRDNFYEQYF. DNA for the CDR3: TGCAGTGCTAGCCGGGACAACTTCTACGAGCAGTACTTC.

By frequency in the sample, this clonotype is medium-sized (0.01 to 0.1%). The chain recombines TRBV27 with TRBJ1-5; D remains ambiguous. Germline V gives CDR1 MNHEY, CDR2 SMNVEV (reference sequence). The CDR3 loop spans 15 amino acids. V was trimmed by 6 bases and J by 0 bases, leaving 12 bases between them. CDR3 DNA: TGTGCCAGCAGGGGTGGGATCGATAGCAATCAGCCCCAGCATTTT. This gives the protein CASRGGIDSNQPQHF.

The V gene is TRBV7-8, the J gene TRBJ1-1; weak D call: TRBD1 (6 bases). The germline gives CDR1 SGHVS, CDR2 FQNEAQ. The CDR3 sequence is 12 residues long. V gave up 5 bases and J gave up 12 bases, with 16 bases separating them. Written as DNA, the CDR3 is TGTGCCAGCAGCCCTGGACAGCGGGTCACTTTCTTT. Protein: CASSPGQRVTFF.